One sample yielded the 20 T cell receptor beta chains listed below, sequenced in a study of blood T cell repertoires in COVID-19. The repertoire was sequenced with immunoSEQ multiplex PCR; TCRdb's copy has only in-frame clones and lacks some. Counted here are hundreds of thousands of clones, about four fifths occurring once; the ten biggest clones make up roughly 10%. Sequencing used peripheral blood. These receptors were obtained from an elderly man with acute or convalescent COVID-19.

This clone was found many times. The chain carries TRBV19 and TRBJ1-5, with D maybe TRBD1 (6 bases). V was trimmed by 5 bases and J by 3 bases, leaving 11 bases between them. Germline lookup yields CDR1 LNHDA and CDR2 SQIVND (reference sequence). The CDR3 consists of 14 residues. CDR3 nucleotide sequence: TGTGCCAGTAGTCCCCGGACAGTCAATCAGCCCCAGCATTTT. As protein: CASSPRTVNQPQHF. Variable domain in full (rest from reference TRBV19 and TRBJ1-5): DGGITQSPKYLFRKEGQNVTLSCEQNLNHDAMYWYRQDPGQGLRLIYYSQIVNDFQKGDIAEGYSVSREKKESFPLTVTSAQKNPTAFYLCASSPRTVNQPQHFGDGTRLSIL.

The V call is TRBV9, the J call TRBJ2-1; TRBD2 matches 7 bases. This CDR3 has 16 amino acids. Losses at the gene ends were 4 bases for V and 9 bases for J; bases not matched to a gene: 16. Germline values: CDR1 SGDLS, CDR2 YYNGEE. CDR3 coding DNA: TGTGCCAGCAGCCCCGGGTGGCGGGAGAATTACGGTGAGCAGTTCTTC. Its protein product is CASSPGWRENYGEQFF.

Ten or more counts support this clone. This chain connects TRBV7-6 to TRBJ2-2; the match to TRBD2 covers 12 bases. V lost 6 bases and J lost 5; bases outside the gene matches: 7. Looked up from germline, CDR1 is SGHVS and CDR2 is FNYEAQ. This CDR3 region has 16 residues. The CDR3 nucleotides read TGTGCCAGCAGGCGACTAGCGGGAGTGCGGACCGGGGAGCTGTTTTTT. It yields the protein CASRRLAGVRTGELFF.

The rearrangement uses TRBV9 and TRBJ2-7, with D perhaps TRBD1 (5 bases). The CDR3 totals 15 residues. Germline V gene sequence: CDR1 SGDLS, CDR2 YYNGEE. The V and J ends lost 1 base and 0 bases respectively, with 11 bases between them. The CDR3 DNA sequence: TGTGCCAGCAGCGTATCGTGGGGCAGCTCCTACGAGCAGTACTTC. Translation: CASSVSWGSSYEQYF.

This clone was seen more than once but under ten times. The chain combines TRBV5-4 with TRBJ1-1, with a weak D call TRBD1 (5 bases). Germline-derived CDR1 and CDR2 are SGHNT and YYREEE (reference sequence). V was trimmed by 0 bases and J by 0 bases, leaving 9 bases between them. The CDR3 consists of 15 residues. This chain's CDR3 is CASSLDRPMNTEAFF. CDR3 bases: TGTGCCAGCAGCTTGGACAGGCCTATGAACACTGAAGCTTTCTTT.

The chain employs TRBV19 and TRBJ1-5; D is undetermined. The V end lost 5 bases, the J end lost 0 bases, and 17 bases lay between the germline ends. The CDR3 runs 17 residues. CDR1 is LNHDA, CDR2 SQIVND, per germline (reference sequence). In DNA form, the CDR3 reads TGTGCCAGTAGTCCCTCCAAGTGGGGAGCTAGCAATCAGCCCCAGCATTTT. It yields the protein CASSPSKWGASNQPQHF.

V is TRBV3-1 (or the pseudogene TRBV3-2) and J is TRBJ2-7, with a possible D match to TRBD1 (5 bases). Trimming pared 0 bases from V and 3 bases from J, leaving 12 bases between. The CDR3 is made up of 15 amino acids. Looked up from germline, CDR1 is LGHDT and CDR2 is YNNKEL (reference sequence). CDR3 nucleotides: TGTGCCAGCAGCCAAGATCGGACACTAATCTACGAGCAGTACTTC. This sequence encodes CASSQDRTLIYEQYF.

This clone occurred once. This rearrangement joins TRBV6-4 to TRBJ2-2; the match to TRBD1 covers 10 bases. V shed 3 bases and J 5 bases; nucleotides not matched to a gene: 3. Germline V gene lookup returns CDR1 MRHNA and CDR2 SNTAGT. This CDR3 is 15 amino acids long. CDR3 sequence (DNA): TGTGCCAGCAGTGATCCGGGACAGGGGACCGGGGAGCTGTTTTTT. It encodes CASSDPGQGTGELFF.

This chain uses TRBV5-4 with TRBJ1-1, with no clear D. Trimming removed 3 bases from V and 0 bases from J, with 9 bases in between. CDR1 and CDR2 from the germline V gene are SGHNT and YYREEE (reference sequence). This CDR3 has 14 amino acids. The CDR3 loop is CASSSRLLNTEAFF. The CDR3 nucleotides are TGTGCCAGCAGCTCCCGACTCTTGAACACTGAAGCTTTCTTT.

V and J are TRBV30 and TRBJ1-5; possibly TRBD1 for D (5 bases). This CDR3 region has 14 residues. V was trimmed by 5 bases and J by 0 bases, leaving 11 bases between them. CDR1 is GTSNPN, CDR2 SVGIG, per germline (reference sequence). CDR3 amino acids: CAWSMGLSNQPQHF. The CDR3 DNA reads as TGTGCCTGGTCCATGGGGCTTAGCAATCAGCCCCAGCATTTT.

This clone was counted between two and nine times. The CDR3 DNA follows: TGTGCCAGCAGCCAAGGGGGGGGCCCTCGGGGCACTGAAGCTTTCTTT. It encodes CASSQGGGPRGTEAFF. J is TRBJ1-1 and V is TRBV14; D perhaps matches TRBD1 (6 bases). Germline V gene lookup returns CDR1 SGHDN and CDR2 FVKESK. V was clipped by 1 base and J by 4 bases, with 16 bases between them. The CDR3 is 16 amino acids.

The genes are TRBV18 and TRBJ2-6; weak D call: TRBD1 (7 bases). V shed 4 bases and J shed 2 bases, with 18 bases lying between them. The germline V gene encodes CDR1 KGHSH and CDR2 LQKENI. The CDR3 totals 18 residues. The CDR3 coding sequence is TGTGCCAGCTCACGCGTTAGGACAGGCGGGGCTGGGGCCAACGTCCTGACTTTC. It encodes CASSRVRTGGAGANVLTF. Variable domain in full (rest from reference TRBV18 and TRBJ2-6): NAGVMQNPRHLVRRRGQEARLRCSPMKGHSHVYWYRQLPEEGLKFMVYLQKENIIDESGMPKERFSAEFPKEGPSILRIQQVVRGDSAAYFCASSRVRTGGAGANVLTFGAGSRLTVL.

The genes are TRBV3-1 (or the pseudogene TRBV3-2) and TRBJ2-2, with a tentative D call TRBD2 (7 bases). V gave up 4 bases and J gave up 7 bases, with 19 bases separating them. The CDR3 is made up of 16 amino acids. Per germline, CDR1 LGHDT and CDR2 YNNKEL (reference sequence). The CDR3 here is CASSPPRGPGGGELFF. CDR3 nucleotides: TGTGCCAGCAGCCCCCCTCGGGGGCCGGGGGGCGGGGAGCTGTTTTTT.

V is TRBV2 and J is TRBJ2-7; TRBD2 agrees at 14 bases. Germline CDR1 reads SNHLY; CDR2 reads FYNNEI. This CDR3 is built from 18 residues. V trimming: 6 bases; J trimming: 1 base; junction bases outside the gene matches: 11. CDR3 sequence reads: CASSISTSGRADSYEQYF. CDR3 DNA: TGTGCCAGCAGCATTTCGACTAGCGGGAGGGCCGATTCCTACGAGCAGTACTTC.

The gene calls are TRBV24-1 and TRBJ2-7; 8 bases map to TRBD2. The V segment lost 0 bases and the J segment 0 bases; nucleotides outside the gene matches: 6. The germline V gene encodes CDR1 KGHDR and CDR2 SFDVKD. CDR3 length: 17 amino acids. This CDR3 reads CATSDLRSSGTSYEQYF. CDR3 nucleotide sequence: TGTGCCACCAGTGATTTGCGAAGTAGCGGGACCTCCTACGAGCAGTACTTC.

This clone has only a few counts. The chain recombines TRBV12-5 with TRBJ2-3; 7 positions match TRBD1. CDR3 length: 18 residues. Germline trimming cut 0 bases from V and 4 bases from J; bases unmatched to any gene: 13. Germline CDR1 LGHNT, CDR2 FRNRAP. The CDR3 DNA sequence: TGTGCTAGTGGTTTGGTTTTCCTGGGAACAGGGGAGTCAGATACGCAGTATTTT. Translating it yields CASGLVFLGTGESDTQYF.

V usage is TRBV19 and J usage is TRBJ1-6, with TRBD1 identical over 8 bases. CDR3 size: 16 residues. Germline CDR1 reads LNHDA; CDR2 reads SQIVND (reference sequence). V lost 5 bases, J lost 4 bases, and 7 bases stayed unmatched. The CDR3 loop is CASSLTGARYNSPLHF. DNA of the CDR3: TGTGCCAGTAGTTTGACAGGGGCTCGGTATAATTCACCCCTCCACTTT.

The V and J genes are TRBV7-9 and TRBJ1-2, with 9 bases matching TRBD1. V gave up 7 bases and J gave up 7 bases; unmatched junction bases: 16. The length of the CDR3 is 16 residues. CDR1 and CDR2 from the germline V gene are SEHNR and FQNEAQ (reference sequence). The CDR3 protein is CASIPFRTGEEGGYTF. In DNA form, the CDR3 reads TGTGCCAGCATCCCCTTCAGGACAGGGGAGGAGGGTGGCTACACCTTC.

The chain uses TRBV21-1 and TRBJ1-5; the DNA was not used to check the table's D call, TRBD1. TRBV21-1 represents a pseudogene. This CDR3 has 19 amino acids. The CDR3 loop is CASSIRLMWTANSNQPQHF. The CDR3 DNA reads as TGTGCCAGCAGCATAAGATTAATGTGGACAGCTAATAGCAATCAGCCCCAGCATTTT.

This chain joins TRBV6-5 and TRBJ1-4; D uncertain. Germline CDR1 reads MNHEY; CDR2 reads SVGAGI. V dropped 5 bases and J dropped 5 bases, with 12 bases sitting between them. This CDR3 has 14 residues. CDR3 DNA: TGTGCCAGCAGTCCCACACCGGGGAATGAAAAACTGTTTTTT. Translating gives CASSPTPGNEKLFF.